A single sample is the source of the 32 T cell receptor beta chains below, sequenced in a study of somatic mutations in cytotoxic T cells in rheumatoid arthritis. Produced via immunoSEQ multiplex PCR; TCRdb's table is partial and in-frame only. The data hold fewer than 30,000 clones, with 82% observed a single time. The sequenced sample consisted of CD8+ T cells sorted from blood. These receptors were taken from a man aged 50 to 60 in good health.

This chain uses TRBV7-9 with TRBJ2-4; 9 bases are shared with TRBD1. The V gene end was trimmed by 5 bases and the J gene end by 6 bases; junction bases not matched to a gene: 8. CDR3 length: 15 amino acids. Germline CDR1 SEHNR, CDR2 FQNEAQ (reference sequence). CDR3 nucleotides: TGTGCCAGCAGCCTGCACCAGGACAGGGGAAACATTCAGTACTTC. It specifies CASSLHQDRGNIQYF.

The chain joins TRBV29-1 to TRBJ2-7; 10 bases are shared with TRBD2. Germline CDR1 and CDR2: SQVTM and ANQGSEA. The CDR3 consists of 15 residues. V lost 7 bases, J lost 4 bases, and 13 bases stayed unmatched. The CDR3 nucleotides read TGCAGCGCCCGTCGGGTAGCGGGAGGATTATACGAGCAGTACTTC. It is translated as CSARRVAGGLYEQYF.

The chain links TRBV2 to TRBJ2-7; D perhaps matches TRBD1 (6 bases). CDR3 length: 12 residues. V was shortened by 8 bases and J by 5 bases, with 13 bases between the two germline ends. Germline V CDR1 and CDR2: SNHLY, FYNNEI. The CDR3 region has the DNA TGTGCCAGCCTCGGGACACCCAACGAGCAGTACTTC. Its protein is CASLGTPNEQYF.

The chain carries TRBV7-8 and TRBJ2-1; TRBD2 agrees at 9 bases. Germline lookup yields CDR1 SGHVS and CDR2 FQNEAQ. After removal of 2 bases from V and 3 bases from J, the junction contained 5 bases not matched to a gene. This CDR3 is built from 16 residues. CDR3 sequence: CASSLWRTSVYNEQFF. CDR3 nucleotides: TGTGCCAGCAGCTTATGGAGGACTAGCGTCTACAATGAGCAGTTCTTC.

This CDR3 reads CASSLLSFRADEQYF. CDR3 in DNA: TGTGCCAGCAGTTTATTATCGTTCAGGGCAGACGAGCAGTACTTC. The chain joins TRBV28 to TRBJ2-7, with D tentatively TRBD1 (5 bases). Per the germline V gene, CDR1 is MDHEN and CDR2 is SYDVKM. V was shortened by 1 base and J by 5 bases, with 15 bases between the two germline ends. The CDR3 has 15 residues. Full variable domain (rest looked up from reference TRBV28 and TRBJ2-7): DVKVTQSSRYLVKRTGEKVFLECVQDMDHENMFWYRQDPGLGLRLIYFSYDVKMKEKGDIPEGYSVSREKKERFSLILESASTNQTSMYLCASSLLSFRADEQYFGPGTRLTVT.

The chain carries TRBV2 and TRBJ2-7, with TRBD1 as a possible D gene (6 bases). Trimming left V 2 bases short and J 2 bases short, with 13 bases between. The CDR3 totals 15 residues. The germline V gene encodes CDR1 SNHLY and CDR2 FYNNEI. As DNA, the CDR3 is TGTGCCAGCAGTGAATTGCAGGGGCCGGCCTACGAGCAGTACTTC. Translating it yields CASSELQGPAYEQYF. Full variable domain (remainder filled in from reference TRBV2 and TRBJ2-7): EPEVTQTPSHQVTQMGQEVILRCVPISNHLYFYWYRQILGQKVEFLVSFYNNEISEKSEIFDDQFSVERPDGSNFTLKIRSTKLEDSAMYFCASSELQGPAYEQYFGPGTRLTVT.

The genes are TRBV29-1 and TRBJ2-7; 11 bases line up with TRBD2. Germline assignment: CDR1 SQVTM and CDR2 ANQGSEA. The V gene end was trimmed by 0 bases and the J gene end by 4 bases; junction bases not matched to a gene: 5. CDR3 size: 15 residues. The CDR3 nucleotides are TGCAGCGTTGAAGATCTTACTAGCGGGAGATACGAGCAGTACTTC. As protein: CSVEDLTSGRYEQYF.

This clone appeared a few times. This same CDR3 is encoded by further DNA sequences in the sample. The V gene is TRBV4-1, the J gene TRBJ2-7; tentatively, D is TRBD1 (6 bases). The CDR3 is 13 amino acids. CDR1 and CDR2 from the germline V gene are MGHRA and YSYEKL. Between the trimmed V and J ends, which lost 0 bases and 10 bases, there was a span of 13 bases. The CDR3 here is CASSQDRAGEQYF. The DNA for the CDR3 is TGCGCCAGCAGCCAAGATCGGGCAGGGGAACAGTACTTC.

This chain links TRBV11-2 with TRBJ2-7; D unclear. Trimming stripped 4 bases from V and 7 bases from J, with 17 bases between. The length of the CDR3 is 14 residues. The V gene's germline CDR1 is SGHAT and CDR2 FQNNGV. The CDR3 region has the DNA TGTGCCAGCAGCTCAACCCGCGGACGGGCAGAGCAGTACTTC. Protein sequence: CASSSTRGRAEQYF.

This clone was counted once. The genes are TRBV2 and TRBJ1-1; TRBD1 might be the D (5 bases). The V end lost 2 bases, the J end lost 3 bases, and 13 bases lay between the germline ends. This CDR3 has 15 residues. Per the germline V gene, CDR1 is SNHLY and CDR2 is FYNNEI. In DNA form, the CDR3 reads TGTGCCAGCAGTGAACGGAGGGGCCGAGACACTGAAGCTTTCTTT. Residues: CASSERRGRDTEAFF.

The chain joins TRBV11-2 to TRBJ2-1; the D gene is possibly TRBD2 (6 bases). Trimming left V 4 bases short and J 0 bases short, with 7 bases between. The V gene's germline CDR1 is SGHAT and CDR2 FQNNGV. The CDR3 is made up of 14 amino acids. The CDR3 loop is CASSWRDSYNEQFF. CDR3 nucleotide sequence: TGTGCCAGCAGCTGGAGGGACTCCTACAATGAGCAGTTCTTC.

The table lists this clone with a few counts. In nucleotides, the CDR3 is TGTGCCAGCAGCTTATCACGCGGAGACACTGAAGCTTTCTTT. Translated, it gives CASSLSRGDTEAFF. This chain uses TRBV7-3 with TRBJ1-1; D gene uncertain. This CDR3 region has 14 residues. V shed 2 bases and J shed 3 bases, with 10 bases lying between them. Germline CDR1 and CDR2: SGHTA and FQGTGA.

V gene TRBV27 combines with J gene TRBJ2-7, with D possibly being TRBD1 (5 bases). Germline CDR1 and CDR2: MNHEY and SMNVEV (reference sequence). The CDR3 is 12 residues long. Trimming shortened V by 7 bases and J by 2 bases, and 9 bases separated the two germline ends. The CDR3 loop is CASTDSTYEQYF. CDR3 DNA sequence: TGTGCCAGCACAGACAGCACCTACGAGCAGTACTTC.

The chain uses TRBV25-1 and TRBJ2-7; 10 bases are shared with TRBD2. The V and J ends lost 2 bases and 5 bases, in that order; junction bases with no gene match: 3. The V gene's germline CDR1 is MGHDK and CDR2 SYGVNS. This CDR3 contains 14 residues. This CDR3 reads CASSEPSGSNEQYF. The CDR3 DNA reads TGTGCCAGCAGTGAACCTAGCGGGAGCAACGAGCAGTACTTC.

This chain links TRBV27 with TRBJ1-2; D remains ambiguous. Looked up from germline, CDR1 is MNHEY and CDR2 is SMNVEV (reference sequence). CDR3 size: 16 residues. Trimming stripped 5 bases from V and 1 base from J, with 17 bases between. The CDR3: CASSPSAGPLNYGYTF. The DNA of the CDR3 is TGTGCCAGCAGTCCCTCTGCGGGCCCCCTTAACTATGGCTACACCTTC.

J is TRBJ1-5 and V is TRBV27; D unresolved. Deletions cut 2 bases from V and 3 bases from J, with 14 bases between. Germline CDR1 and CDR2: MNHEY and SMNVEV (reference sequence). CDR3 length equals 16 residues. CDR3 sequence reads: CASSLLGPEANQPQHF. CDR3 coding DNA: TGTGCCAGCAGTTTACTCGGCCCCGAGGCCAATCAGCCCCAGCATTTT.

J is TRBJ1-2 and V is TRBV9, with 7 bases fitting TRBD1. Per the germline V gene, CDR1 is SGDLS and CDR2 is YYNGEE. This CDR3 spans 12 amino acids. V lost 5 bases to trimming and J lost 6 bases; unmatched junction nucleotides: 4. The CDR3: CASRDRVDGYTF. CDR3 nucleotide sequence: TGTGCCAGCAGAGACAGGGTGGATGGCTACACCTTC.

The chain joins TRBV6-6 to TRBJ1-2, with D tentatively TRBD1 (5 bases). Germline lookup yields CDR1 MNHNY and CDR2 SVGAGI (reference sequence). The V end was cut by 5 bases, the J end by 8 bases, with 21 bases between. CDR3 size: 15 residues. For the CDR3, the DNA is TGTGCCAGCAGTACGGGACCTCCGCTATCCTTGGGCTACACCTTC. It encodes CASSTGPPLSLGYTF.

This clone was detected only once. The chain's CDR3 is CASSLWGGRTDTQYF. Written as DNA, the CDR3 is TGTGCCAGCAGCTTATGGGGGGGGAGAACAGATACGCAGTATTTT. This chain links TRBV7-2 with TRBJ2-3, with 7 nucleotides matching TRBD2. Germline CDR1 SGHTA, CDR2 FQGNSA. With 2 bases clipped from V and 3 bases from J, the junction kept 5 bases outside the gene matches. CDR3 length: 15 amino acids.

Notes on this clone: As the CDR3 is not closed by the conserved phenylalanine or tryptophan, this likely results from a read error. Because the CDR3's place on the DNA is in doubt, the DNA is left out and the CDR3 is given as listed by TCRdb. The CDR3 reads CASSDLDRRVA. The gene calls are TRBV25-1 and TRBJ1-2; the table assigns TRBD1, which was not confirmed against the DNA. CDR1 and CDR2 from the germline V gene are MGHDK and SYGVNS. The CDR3 extends over 11 residues, inclusive of both ends.

To note about this clone: At one boundary the junction diverges from the germline segment, which might be a read error. The CDR3 here is CARSLNQPGQGYGYTF. In DNA form, the CDR3 reads TGTGCCCGGAGTCTAAACCAGCCGGGACAGGGGTATGGCTACACCTTC. The gene calls are TRBV30 and TRBJ1-2, with 10 bases fitting TRBD1. Germline V lookup: CDR1 GTSNPN, CDR2 SVGIG (reference sequence). This CDR3 has 16 amino acids. The complete variable domain, with remaining parts taken from reference TRBV30 and TRBJ1-2, reads SQTIHQWPATLVQPVGSPLSLECTVEGTSNPNLYWYRQAAGRGLQLLFYSVGIGQISSEVPQNLSASRPQDRQFILSSKKLLLSDSGFYLCARSLNQPGQGYGYTFGSGTRLTVV.

This clone was seen a handful of times. The chain couples TRBV29-1 to TRBJ1-1; 10 bases fit TRBD1. The CDR3 runs to 11 residues. Germline trimming cut 6 bases from V and 11 bases from J; bases unmatched to any gene: 6. Germline assignment: CDR1 SQVTM and CDR2 ANQGSEA. The CDR3 region has the DNA TGCAGCGTAGCACCGGGACAGGGGGCTTTCTTT. As protein: CSVAPGQGAFF. Filled out from reference TRBV29-1 and TRBJ1-1, the complete variable domain reads SAVISQKPSRDICQRGTSLTIQCQVDSQVTMMFWYRQQPGQSLTLIATANQGSEATYESGFVIDKFPISRPNLTFSTLTVSNMSPEDSSIYLCSVAPGQGAFFGQGTRLTVV.

The chain couples TRBV5-1 to TRBJ1-6; D unclear. The germline CDR1 and CDR2 sequences are SGHRS and YFSETQ. The CDR3 has 15 residues. The V end lost 5 bases, the J end lost 5 bases, and 14 bases lay between the germline ends. CDR3 nucleotides: TGCGCCAGCAGGACGTCGGACGGAAATAATTCACCCCTCCACTTT. Translating it yields CASRTSDGNNSPLHF.

This clone has only one observation. The chain uses TRBV4-1 and TRBJ2-3; D possibly corresponds to TRBD1 (6 bases). V dropped 3 bases and J dropped 4 bases, with 14 bases sitting between them. Germline lookup yields CDR1 MGHRA and CDR2 YSYEKL. The CDR3 sequence is 15 residues long. The CDR3 DNA sequence: TGCGCCAGCAGCCATGGACAGTTTGAGGCAGATACGCAGTATTTT. It translates to CASSHGQFEADTQYF.

This chain connects TRBV13 to TRBJ2-3, with D tentatively TRBD2 (5 bases). V shed 1 base and J shed 0 bases, with 5 bases lying between them. In germline, CDR1 is PRHDT, CDR2 FYEKMQ (reference sequence). The CDR3 covers 14 residues. CDR3 region: CASSLAGSTDTQYF. In DNA form, the CDR3 reads TGTGCCAGCAGCTTAGCGGGGAGCACAGATACGCAGTATTTT.

The chain has TRBV5-4 and TRBJ2-1, with 9 bases lining up with TRBD2. The germline gives CDR1 SGHNT, CDR2 YYREEE (reference sequence). J gave up 5 bases and V 1 base, and 13 bases lay outside the gene matches. The CDR3 totals 18 residues. For the CDR3, the DNA is TGTGCCAGCAGCTTGATTATGGCGGGAGGGCCCCCCCACAATGAGCAGTTCTTC. The encoded protein is CASSLIMAGGPPHNEQFF.

This clone was picked up a small number of times. The chain links TRBV4-1 to TRBJ1-1; D is unclear. Germline CDR1 MGHRA, CDR2 YSYEKL. Trimming shortened V by 1 base and J by 4 bases, and 7 bases separated the two germline ends. The CDR3 runs to 13 residues. In DNA form, the CDR3 reads TGCGCCAGCAGCCAAGGATCTATCACTGAAGCTTTCTTT. Protein: CASSQGSITEAFF.

The chain is built from TRBV2 and TRBJ2-1; D call uncertain. The CDR3 runs 12 residues. V lost 6 bases, J lost 9 bases, and 12 bases lay in between. Per the germline V gene, CDR1 is SNHLY and CDR2 is FYNNEI. CDR3 loop: CASRPLRSEQFF. CDR3 nucleotide sequence: TGTGCCAGCAGGCCCCTACGGAGTGAGCAGTTCTTC. The complete variable domain, with remaining parts taken from reference TRBV2 and TRBJ2-1, reads EPEVTQTPSHQVTQMGQEVILRCVPISNHLYFYWYRQILGQKVEFLVSFYNNEISEKSEIFDDQFSVERPDGSNFTLKIRSTKLEDSAMYFCASRPLRSEQFFGPGTRLTVL.

The chain carries TRBV6-5 and TRBJ2-2; 8 bases match TRBD2. The CDR3 length is 16 residues. V was clipped by 4 bases and J by 3 bases; unmatched bases: 7. Per germline, CDR1 MNHEY and CDR2 SVGAGI. Here the CDR3 reads CASSFERERDTGELFF. CDR3 sequence (DNA): TGTGCCAGCAGTTTTGAGCGGGAGAGAGACACCGGGGAGCTGTTTTTT.

The J gene is TRBJ2-7, the V gene TRBV9, with 7 bases fitting TRBD2. The CDR3 has 14 residues. CDR1 SGDLS and CDR2 YYNGEE come from the germline V gene. V gave up 4 bases and J gave up 0 bases; unmatched junction bases: 4. CDR3 protein: CASSRAGSSYEQYF. The CDR3 DNA reads TGTGCCAGCAGCCGAGCGGGGAGCTCCTACGAGCAGTACTTC.

The chain combines TRBV11-3 with TRBJ1-1, with no clear D. The germline V gene has CDR1 SGHNT and CDR2 YENEEA. The CDR3 consists of 12 residues. V lost 1 base to trimming and J lost 7 bases, with 7 bases between them. CDR3 in DNA: TGTGCCAGCAGCTTAGGACTCGGTGAAGCTTTCTTT. It specifies CASSLGLGEAFF.

This clone was found a few times. V gene TRBV7-2 combines with J gene TRBJ1-5, with TRBD1 identical over 7 bases. V was clipped by 5 bases and J by 2 bases; unmatched bases: 6. This CDR3 region has 15 residues. Germline values: CDR1 SGHTA, CDR2 FQGNSA. The DNA for the CDR3 is TGTGCCAGCAGCCGAGCAGGGGGTGGCAATCAGCCCCAGCATTTT. This translates into CASSRAGGGNQPQHF.